The clone carrying this T cell receptor (beta chain) is classed as medium-sized. Sequencing was performed with immunoSEQ multiplex PCR; in TCRdb, only in-frame clones are kept and a portion is missing. The sample includes 24,000 or so clones, roughly 80% seen only once; the top ten take approximately 58%. This record comes from a study of blood T cell repertoires in COVID-19. Study-wide context: Material from acute and convalescent COVID-19 was sourced from the United States, Italy and Spain.

The CDR3 loop spans 15 amino acids. Germline loops: CDR1 GTSNPN, CDR2 SVGIG (reference sequence). J was trimmed by 5 bases and V by 0 bases; bases with no gene match: 1. The specimen was peripheral blood. The receptor comes from a woman older than 75 with acute or convalescent COVID-19. The chain has TRBV30 and TRBJ2-4; 13 bases match TRBD2. Here the CDR3 reads CAWSVLAGGQNIQYF. The DNA for the CDR3 is TGTGCCTGGAGTGTACTAGCGGGGGGGCAAAACATTCAGTACTTC.